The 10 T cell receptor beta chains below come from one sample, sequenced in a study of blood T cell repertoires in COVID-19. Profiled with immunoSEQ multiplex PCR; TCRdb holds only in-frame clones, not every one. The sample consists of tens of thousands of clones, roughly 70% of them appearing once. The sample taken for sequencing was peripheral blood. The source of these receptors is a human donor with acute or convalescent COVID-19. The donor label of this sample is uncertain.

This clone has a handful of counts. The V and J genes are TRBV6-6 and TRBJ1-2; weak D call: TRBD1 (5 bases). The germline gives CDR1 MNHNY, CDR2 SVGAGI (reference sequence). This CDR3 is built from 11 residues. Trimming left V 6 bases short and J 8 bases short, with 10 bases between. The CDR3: CASRRDPGYTF. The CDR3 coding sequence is TGTGCCAGCAGGCGGGACCCCGGCTACACCTTC.

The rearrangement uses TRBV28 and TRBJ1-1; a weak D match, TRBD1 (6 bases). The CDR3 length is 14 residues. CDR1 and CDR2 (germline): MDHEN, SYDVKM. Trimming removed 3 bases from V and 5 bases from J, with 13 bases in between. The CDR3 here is CASSLGGRETEAFF. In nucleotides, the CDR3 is TGTGCCAGCAGTTTGGGGGGGCGCGAGACTGAAGCTTTCTTT.

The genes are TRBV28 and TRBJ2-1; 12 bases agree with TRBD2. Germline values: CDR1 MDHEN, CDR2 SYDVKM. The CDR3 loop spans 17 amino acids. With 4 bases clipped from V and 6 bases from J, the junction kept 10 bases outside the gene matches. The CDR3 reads CASSWRTSGAIINEQFF. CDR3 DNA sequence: TGTGCCAGCAGTTGGAGGACTAGCGGGGCGATTATCAATGAGCAGTTCTTC.

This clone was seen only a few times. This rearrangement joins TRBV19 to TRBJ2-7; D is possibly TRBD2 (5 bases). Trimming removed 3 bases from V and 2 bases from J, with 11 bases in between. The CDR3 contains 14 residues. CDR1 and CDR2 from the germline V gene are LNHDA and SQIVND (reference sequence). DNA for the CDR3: TGTGCCAGTAGTATTTTGGTGGGAGCCTACGAGCAGTACTTC. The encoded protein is CASSILVGAYEQYF.

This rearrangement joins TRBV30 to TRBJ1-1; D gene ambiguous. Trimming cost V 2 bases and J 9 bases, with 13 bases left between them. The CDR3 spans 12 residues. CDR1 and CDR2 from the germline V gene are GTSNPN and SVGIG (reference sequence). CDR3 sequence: CAWSPPAVKAFF. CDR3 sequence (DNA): TGTGCCTGGAGTCCCCCAGCGGTAAAAGCTTTCTTT.

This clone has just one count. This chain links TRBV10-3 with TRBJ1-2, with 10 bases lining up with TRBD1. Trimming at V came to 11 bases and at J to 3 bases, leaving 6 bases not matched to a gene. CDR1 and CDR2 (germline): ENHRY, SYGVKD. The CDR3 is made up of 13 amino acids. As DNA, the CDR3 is TGTGCCGCAGGGGACAGGGGAGACTATGGCTACACCTTC. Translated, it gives CAAGDRGDYGYTF.

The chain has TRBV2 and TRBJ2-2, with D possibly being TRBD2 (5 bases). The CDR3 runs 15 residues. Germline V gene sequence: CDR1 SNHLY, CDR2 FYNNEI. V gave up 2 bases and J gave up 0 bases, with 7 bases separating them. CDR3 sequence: CASSESGANTGELFF. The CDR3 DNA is TGTGCCAGCAGTGAAAGCGGCGCGAACACCGGGGAGCTGTTTTTT.

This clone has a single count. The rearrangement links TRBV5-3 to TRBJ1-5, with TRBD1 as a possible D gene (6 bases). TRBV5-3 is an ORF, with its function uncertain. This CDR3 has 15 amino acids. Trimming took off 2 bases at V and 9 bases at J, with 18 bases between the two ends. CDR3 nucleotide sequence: TGTGCCAGAAGCTTCGGACAGAAGGATAAGGGGCCCCAGCATTTT. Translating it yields CARSFGQKDKGPQHF.

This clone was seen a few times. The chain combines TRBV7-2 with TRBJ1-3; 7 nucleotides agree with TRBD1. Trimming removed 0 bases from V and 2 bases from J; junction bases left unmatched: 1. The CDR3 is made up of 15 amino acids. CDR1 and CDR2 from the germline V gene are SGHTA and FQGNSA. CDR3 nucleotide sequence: TGTGCCAGCAGCTTAGCGGGGACAGCTGGAAACACCATATATTTT. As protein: CASSLAGTAGNTIYF.

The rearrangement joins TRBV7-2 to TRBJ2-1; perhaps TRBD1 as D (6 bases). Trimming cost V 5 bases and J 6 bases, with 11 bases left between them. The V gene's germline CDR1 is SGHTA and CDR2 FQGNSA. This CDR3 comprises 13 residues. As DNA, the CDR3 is TGTGCCAGCAGCCCGGACAGATTCAATGAGCAGTTCTTC. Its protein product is CASSPDRFNEQFF.